The 29 T cell receptor beta chains presented below share a single source sample, sequenced in a study of control samples from healthy donors and cancer patients. Profiling relied on immunoSEQ multiplex PCR, and the TCRdb table lists in-frame clones only, not all of them. The sample includes 150,000 to 200,000 clones, approximately 93% seen only once; the top ten take under 8.5%. Material for sequencing was blood. These receptors were obtained from a woman in her 40s in good health.

This chain joins TRBV10-3 and TRBJ2-7; D is tentatively TRBD1 or TRBD2 (5 bases each). This CDR3 is 12 amino acids long. CDR1 and CDR2 from the germline V gene are ENHRY and SYGVKD. Trimming cost V 2 bases and J 11 bases, with 13 bases left between them. Written as DNA, the CDR3 is TGTGCCATCAGTGAGGGGACCCCGGAGGAGTACTTC. Residues: CAISEGTPEEYF.

The rearrangement uses TRBV3-1 (or the pseudogene TRBV3-2) and TRBJ2-7; D is unclear. CDR1 is LGHDT and CDR2 is YNNKEL in the germline V gene (reference sequence). The CDR3 extends over 16 amino acids. Trimming removed 1 base from V and 3 bases from J, with 16 bases in between. CDR3 in DNA: TGTGCCAGCAGCCAAGCGATAGGGCAAGGAAGCTACGAGCAGTACTTC. Translation: CASSQAIGQGSYEQYF.

CDR3 sequence: CASSLSGTGRNIQYF. The CDR3 DNA follows: TGTGCCAGCAGTTTATCCGGGACAGGGAGAAACATTCAGTACTTC. The J gene is TRBJ2-4, the V gene TRBV27, with 9 bases lining up with TRBD1. The CDR3 spans 15 residues. Trimming removed 0 bases from V and 6 bases from J; junction bases left unmatched: 3. Germline V gene sequence: CDR1 MNHEY, CDR2 SMNVEV (reference sequence).

This chain joins TRBV5-1 and TRBJ1-2; 11 nucleotides agree with TRBD1. The trim removed 4 bases at V and 8 bases at J, leaving 10 bases unmatched. The CDR3 sequence is 15 residues long. Per germline, CDR1 SGHRS and CDR2 YFSETQ. The CDR3 nucleotides read TGCGCCAGCAGCGACACCGGGACAGGGGGAATAGGCTACACCTTC. Protein: CASSDTGTGGIGYTF.

The CDR3 nucleotides read TGTGCCTGGAAAGCCATTGAAGCTTTCTTT. Translating gives CAWKAIEAFF. The chain links TRBV30 to TRBJ1-1; D is undetermined. Trimming shortened V by 4 bases and J by 7 bases, and 7 bases separated the two germline ends. The V gene's germline CDR1 is GTSNPN and CDR2 SVGIG (reference sequence). This CDR3 has 10 residues.

The chain uses TRBV5-1 and TRBJ1-1; 7 bases are a match to TRBD1. Germline loops: CDR1 SGHRS, CDR2 YFSETQ. V shed 3 bases and J 1 base; nucleotides not matched to a gene: 6. This CDR3 region has 15 residues. The chain's CDR3 is CASSSPGGANTEAFF. The DNA for the CDR3 is TGCGCCAGCAGCTCCCCAGGGGGAGCGAACACTGAAGCTTTCTTT.

This chain connects TRBV5-1 to TRBJ1-1; D may be TRBD1 (6 bases). The CDR3 totals 18 residues. V lost 1 base, J lost 4 bases, and 23 bases lay in between. The germline V gene encodes CDR1 SGHRS and CDR2 YFSETQ. CDR3 sequence: CASSLRVSGAAKGTEAFF. The CDR3, as DNA: TGCGCCAGCAGCTTGAGGGTATCAGGGGCCGCGAAGGGCACTGAAGCTTTCTTT. Looking up the rest from reference TRBV5-1 and TRBJ1-1 gives the full variable domain: KAGVTQTPRYLIKTRGQQVTLSCSPISGHRSVSWYQQTPGQGLQFLFEYFSETQRNKGNFPGRFSGRQFSNSRSEMNVSTLELGDSALYLCASSLRVSGAAKGTEAFFGQGTRLTVV.

The chain couples TRBV7-9 to TRBJ1-5; unclear D gene. Germline V gene lookup returns CDR1 SEHNR and CDR2 FQNEAQ (reference sequence). The V and J ends lost 6 bases and 4 bases respectively, with 13 bases between them. The CDR3 spans 14 residues. CDR3 region: CASSPPGPNQPQHF. For the CDR3, the DNA is TGTGCCAGCAGTCCCCCCGGTCCAAATCAGCCCCAGCATTTT.

The J gene is TRBJ1-1, the V gene TRBV4-3, with a tentative D call TRBD1 (6 bases). Germline CDR1 is LGHNA and CDR2 is YSLEER. The V end was cut by 0 bases, the J end by 7 bases, with 18 bases between. This CDR3 has 16 residues. CDR3 DNA: TGCGCCAGCAGCCAAGAAGGTCCCCCCACAGGGAATGAAGCTTTCTTT. Its protein product is CASSQEGPPTGNEAFF.

This sequence joins TRBV7-8 and TRBJ1-4, with a possible D match to TRBD1 (5 bases). V lost 5 bases, J lost 7 bases, and 14 bases lay in between. Germline V gene data show CDR1 as SGHVS and CDR2 as FQNEAQ. The CDR3 is 14 residues long. CDR3 DNA sequence: TGTGCCAGCAGCAACCGGGACGTAGGTGAAAAACTGTTTTTT. Translation: CASSNRDVGEKLFF. Using reference TRBV7-8 and TRBJ1-4 for the parts outside the CDR3, the full variable domain is GAGVSQSPRYKVAKRGQDVALRCDPISGHVSLFWYQQALGQGPEFLTYFQNEAQLDKSGLPSDRFFAERPEGSVSTLKIQRTQQEDSAVYLCASSNRDVGEKLFFGSGTQLSVL.

The J gene is TRBJ1-2, the V gene TRBV6-5; 7 bases agree with TRBD1. CDR1 MNHEY and CDR2 SVGAGI come from the germline V gene. CDR3 length: 13 amino acids. Trimming cost V 6 bases and J 3 bases; bases outside gene matches: 4. Here the CDR3 DNA reads TGTGCCAGCAGAAGGGACAGTTACTATGGCTACACCTTC. The encoded protein is CASRRDSYYGYTF.

This clone has more than one count but fewer than ten. J is TRBJ1-2 and V is TRBV2; 9 bases map to TRBD1. The CDR3 contains 16 residues. CDR1 and CDR2 from the germline V gene are SNHLY and FYNNEI. With V trimmed by 6 bases and J by 7 bases, 15 bases remained unmatched. The CDR3 here is CASRKGQGERGSGYTF. In DNA, the CDR3 is TGTGCCAGCAGGAAGGGACAGGGCGAGCGTGGCAGTGGCTACACCTTC.

V gene TRBV4-2 combines with J gene TRBJ2-5; 12 bases are a match to TRBD2. This CDR3 region has 20 residues. After removal of 1 base from V and 5 bases from J, the junction contained 17 bases not matched to a gene. Looked up from germline, CDR1 is LGHNA and CDR2 is YNFKEQ. CDR3 DNA: TGTGCCAGCAGCCAAGGTTGGGGTCCCACTAGCGGGGGGAATAGGGAGACCCAGTACTTC. Translating it yields CASSQGWGPTSGGNRETQYF.

This chain joins TRBV19 and TRBJ2-1, with TRBD1 as a possible D gene (5 bases). This CDR3 contains 16 residues. CDR1 LNHDA and CDR2 SQIVND come from the germline V gene (reference sequence). The V and J ends lost 1 base and 2 bases respectively, with 12 bases between them. The CDR3 loop is CASSIVAGRTYNEQFF. CDR3 nucleotides: TGTGCCAGTAGTATAGTTGCAGGGCGGACCTACAATGAGCAGTTCTTC.

This chain links TRBV10-3 with TRBJ2-1; TRBD1 aligns across 8 bases. In germline, CDR1 is ENHRY, CDR2 SYGVKD. This CDR3 comprises 18 residues. The V and J ends lost 10 bases and 7 bases, in that order; junction bases with no gene match: 24. As DNA, the CDR3 is TGTGCCAGCCACCCGGGACAGGCATATGAGGTCGGAGGGAATGAGCAGTTCTTC. The encoded protein is CASHPGQAYEVGGNEQFF.

Notes on this clone: Sequence at one end of the junction differs from germline and may be a read error. The V call is TRBV4-2, the J call TRBJ1-1, with D possibly being TRBD1 (6 bases). Germline V gene data show CDR1 as LGHNA and CDR2 as YNFKEQ. The CDR3 length is 13 residues. The CDR3, as DNA: TGTGCCAGCAGCCTGGGCACAGGGACCCAGTGGGTCTTT. Protein product: CASSLGTGTQWVF.

The genes are TRBV10-3 and TRBJ2-1; D may be TRBD2 (7 bases). V lost 4 bases, J lost 6 bases, and 16 bases lay in between. The CDR3 runs 15 residues. Germline CDR1 ENHRY, CDR2 SYGVKD. In DNA form, the CDR3 reads TGTGCCATCAGTGTTCGCGGGGGCCGCGGCAATGAGCAGTTCTTC. It yields the protein CAISVRGGRGNEQFF.

On this clone: At the DNA level, this CDR3 is encoded by other sequences in the same sample as well. The chain couples TRBV9 to TRBJ2-5, with D possibly TRBD2 on 6 matching bases. Between the trimmed V and J ends, which lost 4 bases and 5 bases, there was a span of 15 bases. Germline assignment: CDR1 SGDLS and CDR2 YYNGEE. This CDR3 contains 14 residues. This chain's CDR3 is CASSRLGRGETQYF. CDR3 DNA sequence: TGTGCCAGCAGCCGATTGGGGCGGGGCGAGACCCAGTACTTC.

This chain connects TRBV2 to TRBJ2-3, with D possibly matching TRBD1 (6 bases). CDR3 size: 14 residues. In germline, CDR1 is SNHLY, CDR2 FYNNEI. V lost 6 bases, J lost 2 bases, and 12 bases lay in between. The CDR3 nucleotides are TGTGCCAGCAGGGACAGTAGTCTCACAGATACGCAGTATTTT. The encoded protein is CASRDSSLTDTQYF.

The genes are TRBV5-4 and TRBJ1-2; 9 nucleotides match TRBD1. V dropped 3 bases and J dropped 6; count of bases not matched to a gene: 6. The CDR3 loop spans 14 amino acids. Germline V gene lookup returns CDR1 SGHNT and CDR2 YYREEE (reference sequence). Written as DNA, the CDR3 is TGTGCCAGCAGCTCGGAACAGGGGGCGCATGGCTACACCTTC. Translated, it gives CASSSEQGAHGYTF.

J is TRBJ1-1 and V is TRBV7-9; D possibly corresponds to TRBD1 (5 bases). V was shortened by 5 bases and J by 5 bases, with 15 bases between the two germline ends. This CDR3 region has 14 residues. CDR1 is SEHNR and CDR2 is FQNEAQ in the germline V gene (reference sequence). For the CDR3, the DNA is TGTGCCAGCAGCCAGGGCCTAGGTACGACTGAAGCTTTCTTT. Translated, it gives CASSQGLGTTEAFF.

This chain uses TRBV10-1 with TRBJ1-1, with D possibly matching TRBD1 (5 bases). This CDR3 is built from 13 residues. CDR1 and CDR2 (germline): WNHNN, SYGVQD (reference sequence). V was trimmed by 3 bases and J by 5 bases, leaving 10 bases between them. DNA of the CDR3: TGCGCCAGCAGTGAAACAGGAAGGACTGAAGCTTTCTTT. It encodes CASSETGRTEAFF.

The genes are TRBV5-4 and TRBJ2-3; D is possibly TRBD1 (5 bases). CDR1 and CDR2 (germline): SGHNT, YYREEE (reference sequence). Trimming cost V 0 bases and J 0 bases, with 11 bases left between them. This CDR3 has 16 residues. CDR3 loop: CASSLAQAPSTDTQYF. The CDR3 region has the DNA TGTGCCAGCAGCTTGGCACAGGCCCCTAGCACAGATACGCAGTATTTT. The full variable domain, completed using reference TRBV5-4 and TRBJ2-3, is ETGVTQSPTHLIKTRGQQVTLRCSSQSGHNTVSWYQQALGQGPQFIFQYYREEENGRGNFPPRFSGLQFPNYSSELNVNALELDDSALYLCASSLAQAPSTDTQYFGPGTRLTVL.

The chain uses TRBV7-9 and TRBJ2-7; 12 bases line up with TRBD1. V was clipped by 8 bases and J by 5 bases; unmatched bases: 7. CDR1 SEHNR and CDR2 FQNEAQ come from the germline V gene (reference sequence). The CDR3 has 14 residues. As DNA, the CDR3 is TGTGCCAGCGGTCCGGGACAGGGGGCTAACGAGCAGTACTTC. It translates to CASGPGQGANEQYF.

The CDR3 spells CASSHRTSGETQYF. The CDR3 region has the DNA TGTGCCAGCAGCCACCGGACTAGTGGAGAGACCCAGTACTTC. The chain has TRBV3-1 (or the pseudogene TRBV3-2) and TRBJ2-5; 7 positions match TRBD2. Per germline, CDR1 LGHDT and CDR2 YNNKEL (reference sequence). V lost 3 bases to trimming and J lost 4 bases; unmatched junction nucleotides: 5. The CDR3 is 14 residues long.

The table lists this clone with a count of one. V is TRBV7-2 and J is TRBJ2-1; TRBD2 aligns across 9 bases. CDR3 length: 15 residues. Germline CDR1 is SGHTA and CDR2 is FQGNSA. V dropped 5 bases and J dropped 1; count of bases not matched to a gene: 3. Here the CDR3 DNA reads TGTGCCAGCAGCGCAACTAGCGGGTCCTACAATGAGCAGTTCTTC. Translating it yields CASSATSGSYNEQFF.

V gene TRBV24-1 combines with J gene TRBJ2-5, with 11 bases matching TRBD2. CDR1 and CDR2 from the germline V gene are KGHDR and SFDVKD. The CDR3 totals 20 residues. V lost 4 bases, J lost 1 base, and 16 bases stayed unmatched. This CDR3 reads CATSEPRASGRNEAQETQYF. The CDR3 coding sequence is TGTGCCACCAGTGAACCGCGGGCTAGCGGGAGGAATGAGGCCCAAGAGACCCAGTACTTC.

V and J are TRBV7-9 and TRBJ2-5; D may be TRBD2 (6 bases). This CDR3 comprises 14 residues. Per germline, CDR1 SEHNR and CDR2 FQNEAQ (reference sequence). Trimming removed 3 bases at V and 4 bases at J, with 12 bases between. The CDR3 DNA is TGTGCCAGCAGCTTGCAGGGAGGAGGAGAGACCCAGTACTTC. Protein: CASSLQGGGETQYF.

CDR3: CAISDGSGRETQYF. The CDR3, as DNA: TGTGCCATCAGTGATGGGAGCGGGCGGGAGACCCAGTACTTC. The chain uses TRBV10-3 and TRBJ2-5; D may be TRBD2 (6 bases). Trimming removed 3 bases from V and 5 bases from J, with 13 bases in between. The CDR3 spans 14 residues. The germline CDR1 and CDR2 sequences are ENHRY and SYGVKD.